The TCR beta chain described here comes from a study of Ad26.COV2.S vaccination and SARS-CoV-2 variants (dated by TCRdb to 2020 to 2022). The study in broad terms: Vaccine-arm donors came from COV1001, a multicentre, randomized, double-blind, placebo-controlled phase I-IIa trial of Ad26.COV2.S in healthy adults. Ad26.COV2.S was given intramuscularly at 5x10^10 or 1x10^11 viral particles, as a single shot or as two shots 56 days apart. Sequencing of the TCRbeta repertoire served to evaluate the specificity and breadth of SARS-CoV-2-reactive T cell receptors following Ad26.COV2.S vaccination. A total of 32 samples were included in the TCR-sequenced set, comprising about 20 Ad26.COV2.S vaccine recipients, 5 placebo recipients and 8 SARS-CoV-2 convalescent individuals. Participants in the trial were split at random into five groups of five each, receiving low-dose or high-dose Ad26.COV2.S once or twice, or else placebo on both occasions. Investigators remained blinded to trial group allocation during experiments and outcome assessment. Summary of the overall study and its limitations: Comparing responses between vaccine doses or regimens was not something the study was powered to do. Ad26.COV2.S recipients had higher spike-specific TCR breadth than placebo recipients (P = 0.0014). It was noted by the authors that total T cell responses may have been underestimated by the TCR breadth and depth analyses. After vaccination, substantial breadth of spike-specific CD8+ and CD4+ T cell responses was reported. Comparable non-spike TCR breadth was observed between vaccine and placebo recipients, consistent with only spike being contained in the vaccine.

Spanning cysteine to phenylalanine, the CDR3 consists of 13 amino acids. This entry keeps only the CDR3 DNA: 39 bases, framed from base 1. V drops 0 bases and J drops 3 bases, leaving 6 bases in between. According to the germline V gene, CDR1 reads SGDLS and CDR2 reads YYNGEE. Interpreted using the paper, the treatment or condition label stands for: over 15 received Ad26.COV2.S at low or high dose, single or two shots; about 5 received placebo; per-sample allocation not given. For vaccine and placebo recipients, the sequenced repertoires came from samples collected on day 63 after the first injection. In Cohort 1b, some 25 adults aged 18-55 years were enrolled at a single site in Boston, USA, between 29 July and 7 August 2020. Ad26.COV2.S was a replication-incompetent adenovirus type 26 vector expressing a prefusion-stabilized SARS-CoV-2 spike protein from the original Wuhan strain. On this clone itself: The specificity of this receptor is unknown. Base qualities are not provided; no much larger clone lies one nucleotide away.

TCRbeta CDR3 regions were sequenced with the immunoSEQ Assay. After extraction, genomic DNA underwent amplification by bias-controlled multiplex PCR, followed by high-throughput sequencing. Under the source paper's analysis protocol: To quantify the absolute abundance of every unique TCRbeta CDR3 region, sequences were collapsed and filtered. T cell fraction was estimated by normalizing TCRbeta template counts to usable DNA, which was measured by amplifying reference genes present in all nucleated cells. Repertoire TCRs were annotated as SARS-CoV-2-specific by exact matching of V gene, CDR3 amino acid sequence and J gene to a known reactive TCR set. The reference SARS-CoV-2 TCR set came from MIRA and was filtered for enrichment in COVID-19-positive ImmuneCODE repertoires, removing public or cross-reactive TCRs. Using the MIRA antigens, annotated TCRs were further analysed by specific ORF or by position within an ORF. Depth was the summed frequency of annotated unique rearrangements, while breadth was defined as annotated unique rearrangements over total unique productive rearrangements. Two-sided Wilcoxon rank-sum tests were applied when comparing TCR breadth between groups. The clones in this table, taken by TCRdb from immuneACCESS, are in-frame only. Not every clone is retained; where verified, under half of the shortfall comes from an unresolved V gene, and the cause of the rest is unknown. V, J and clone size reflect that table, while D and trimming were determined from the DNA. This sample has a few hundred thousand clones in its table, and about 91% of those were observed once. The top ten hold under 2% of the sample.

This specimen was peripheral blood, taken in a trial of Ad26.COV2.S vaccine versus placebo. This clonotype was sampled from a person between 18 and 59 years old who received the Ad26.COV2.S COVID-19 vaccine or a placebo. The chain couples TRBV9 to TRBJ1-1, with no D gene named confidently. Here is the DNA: TGTGCCAGCAGCGTAGAGACACACACTGAAGCTTTCTTT. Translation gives CASSVETHTEAFF.